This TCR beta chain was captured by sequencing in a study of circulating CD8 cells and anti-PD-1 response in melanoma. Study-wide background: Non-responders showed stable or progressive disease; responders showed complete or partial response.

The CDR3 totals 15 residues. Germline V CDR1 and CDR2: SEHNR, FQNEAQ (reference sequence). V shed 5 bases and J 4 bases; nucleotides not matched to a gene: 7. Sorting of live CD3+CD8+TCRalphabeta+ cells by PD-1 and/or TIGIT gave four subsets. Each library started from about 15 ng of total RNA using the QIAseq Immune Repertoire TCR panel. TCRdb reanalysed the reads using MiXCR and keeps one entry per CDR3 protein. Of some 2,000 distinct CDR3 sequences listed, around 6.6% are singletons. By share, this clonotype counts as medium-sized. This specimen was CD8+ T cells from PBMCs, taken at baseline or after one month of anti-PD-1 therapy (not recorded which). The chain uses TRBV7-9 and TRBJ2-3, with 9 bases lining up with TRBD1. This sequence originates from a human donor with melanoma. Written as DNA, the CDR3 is TGTGCCAGCAGCCCGAGGGACAGGGCGGCAGATACGCAGTATTTT. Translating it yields CASSPRDRAADTQYF.